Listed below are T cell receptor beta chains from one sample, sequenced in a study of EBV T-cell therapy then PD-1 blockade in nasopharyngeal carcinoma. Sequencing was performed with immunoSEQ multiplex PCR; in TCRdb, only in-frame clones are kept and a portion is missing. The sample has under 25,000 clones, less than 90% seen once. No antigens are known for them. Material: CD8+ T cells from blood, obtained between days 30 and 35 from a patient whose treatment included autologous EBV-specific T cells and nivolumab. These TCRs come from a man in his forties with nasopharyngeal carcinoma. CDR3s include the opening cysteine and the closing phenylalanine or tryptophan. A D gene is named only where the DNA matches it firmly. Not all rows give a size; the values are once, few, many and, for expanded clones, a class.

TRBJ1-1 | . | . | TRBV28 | TGTGCCAGCAGTCGAAACGTGAACACTGAAGCTTTCTTT | CASSRNVNTEAFF
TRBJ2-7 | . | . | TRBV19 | TGTGCCACCCGATCCGACACCTACGAGCAGTACTTC | CATRSDTYEQYF
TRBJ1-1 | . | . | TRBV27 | TGTGCCAGCAGTCGCATAGGAAACGTACAAAGCGCTGAAGCTTTCTTT | CASSRIGNVQSAEAFF
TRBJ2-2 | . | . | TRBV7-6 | TGTGCCAGCAGCTTAGTCGCCGAGCGGCGGGGGAACACCGGGGAGCTGTTTTTT | CASSLVAERRGNTGELFF
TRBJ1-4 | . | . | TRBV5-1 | TGCGCCAGCAGCTTGGGCAGGGGCCCTGTGGATAATGAAAAACTGTTTTTT | CASSLGRGPVDNEKLFF
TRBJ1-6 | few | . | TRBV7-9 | TGTGCCAGCAGCTTGGACGGCAGCTCCTATAATTCACCCCTCCACTTT | CASSLDGSSYNSPLHF
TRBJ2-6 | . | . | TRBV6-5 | TGTGCCAGCAGTTACGGCGCTTCGGGGGCCAACGTCCTGACTTTC | CASSYGASGANVLTF
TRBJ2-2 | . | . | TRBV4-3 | TGCGCCAGCAGCCAAGATCCCGGGCTTGACACCGGGGAGCTGTTTTTT | CASSQDPGLDTGELFF
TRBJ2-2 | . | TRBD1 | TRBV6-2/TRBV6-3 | TGTGCCAGCAGTTACCAGGGACAGGGTCGGGACCAATGGGGCACCGGGGAGCTGTTTTTT | CASSYQGQGRDQWGTGELFF
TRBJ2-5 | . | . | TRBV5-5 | TGTGCCAGCAGCTGGGCCTTAGGGAAGGGAGAGACCCAGTACTTC | CASSWALGKGETQYF
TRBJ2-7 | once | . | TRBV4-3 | TGCGCCAGCAGCCAAGACGGAACAGGAGGCTCCTACGAGCAGTACTTC | CASSQDGTGGSYEQYF
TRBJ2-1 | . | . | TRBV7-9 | TGTGCCAGCAGCTTAAAGGCAGGGTTGGGGGACAATGAGCAGTTCTTC | CASSLKAGLGDNEQFF
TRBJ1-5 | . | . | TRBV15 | TGTGCCACCAGCAGAGAGAGAGATGAATCAGGGGAGGGCAATCAGCCCCAGCATTTT | CATSRERDESGEGNQPQHF
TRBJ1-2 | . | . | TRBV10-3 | TGTGCCATCACCCAAGGGACGGCTAACTATGGCTACACCTTC | CAITQGTANYGYTF
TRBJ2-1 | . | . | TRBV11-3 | TGTGCCAGCAGCGCTCGGAGGGGGGAGCGGAATGAGCAGTTCTTC | CASSARRGERNEQFF
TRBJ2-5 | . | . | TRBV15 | TGTGCCACCAGCAGAGAGTACCAAGAGACCCAGTACTTC | CATSREYQETQYF
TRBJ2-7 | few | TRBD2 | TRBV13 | TGTGCCAGCAGCTTAGGAGGAGCGGGGGCCCACGAGCAGTACTTC | CASSLGGAGAHEQYF
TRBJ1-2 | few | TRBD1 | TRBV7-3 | TGTGCCAGCAGCTCCTACTGGACAGGGGACTATGGCTACACCTTC | CASSSYWTGDYGYTF
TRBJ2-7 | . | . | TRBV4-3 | TGCGCCAGCAGCCTTGGACACTCATACGAGCAGTACTTC | CASSLGHSYEQYF
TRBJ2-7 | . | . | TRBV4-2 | TGTGCCAGCAGCCAGGGGGGACAGAGCTACGAGCAGTACTTC | CASSQGGQSYEQYF
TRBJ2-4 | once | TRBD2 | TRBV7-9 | TGTGCCAGCAGCTTTCCCGGGACTAGCGGGTTACTCGCCAAAAACATTCAGTACTTC | CASSFPGTSGLLAKNIQYF
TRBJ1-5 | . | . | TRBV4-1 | . | CASKGFGSGGAQHF
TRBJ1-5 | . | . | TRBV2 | TGTGCCAGCAGTCGGAGGGGCTACAATCAGCCCCAGCATTTT | CASSRRGYNQPQHF
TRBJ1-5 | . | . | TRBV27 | TGTGCCAGCAGTTTGGAGGTAGGCAATCAGCCCCAGCATTTT | CASSLEVGNQPQHF
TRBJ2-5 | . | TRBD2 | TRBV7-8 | TGTGCCAGCAGTAGCGGGGATTCCAGCGAGACCCAGTACTTC | CASSSGDSSETQYF
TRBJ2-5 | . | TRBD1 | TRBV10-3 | TGTGCCATCAGAGCCGACAGGGGATCCCAAGAGACCCAGTACTTC | CAIRADRGSQETQYF
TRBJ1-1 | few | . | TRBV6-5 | TGTGCCAGCAGTTACGGTGCGGCAGCTGAAGCTTTCTTT | CASSYGAAAEAFF
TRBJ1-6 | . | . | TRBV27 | TGTGCCAGCAGCTGGGGGGGTTCACCCCTCCACTTT | CASSWGGSPLHF
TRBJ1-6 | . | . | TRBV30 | TGTGCCTGGAGTGTAGGTTTGGGTAATTCACCCCTCCACTTT | CAWSVGLGNSPLHF
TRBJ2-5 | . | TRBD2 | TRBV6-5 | TGTGCCAGCAGTTACGGCCTAGCGGGGGTCCAAGAGACCCAGTACTTC | CASSYGLAGVQETQYF
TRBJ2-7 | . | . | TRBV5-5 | TGTGCCAGCAGCTTGGGGACAGACTACGAGCAGTACTTC | CASSLGTDYEQYF
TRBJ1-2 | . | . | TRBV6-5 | TGTGCCAGCAGTTACAGGGACACTAACTATGGCTACACCTTC | CASSYRDTNYGYTF
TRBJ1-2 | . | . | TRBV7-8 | TGTGCCAGCAGCTTAAACCAGGGCCAGTTTATAGCCTTC | CASSLNQGQFIAF
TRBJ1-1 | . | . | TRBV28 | TGTGCCAGCAGTTTCCCGGGGGCTGGGACTGAAGCTTTCTTT | CASSFPGAGTEAFF
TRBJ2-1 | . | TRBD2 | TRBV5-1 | TGCGCCAGCAGTGAGAGACCGGGACTAGCGGGGGCCCTCCATGAGCAGTTCTTC | CASSERPGLAGALHEQFF
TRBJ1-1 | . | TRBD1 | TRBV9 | TGTGCCAGCAGCCCCCGAGGGGGACAGGGATGGACTGAAGCTTTCTTT | CASSPRGGQGWTEAFF
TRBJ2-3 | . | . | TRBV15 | TGTGCCACCACCACTCGGGTCAGAACTAGCACAGATACGCAGTATTTT | CATTTRVRTSTDTQYF
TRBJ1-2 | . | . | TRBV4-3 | . | CASSPFFGNGYTF
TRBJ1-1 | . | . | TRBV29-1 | TGCAGCGTTGAAGGACAGACGAACACTGAAGCTTTCTTT | CSVEGQTNTEAFF
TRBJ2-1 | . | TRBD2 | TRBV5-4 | TGTGCCAGCAGCTTTTCGGGGGGGCCTTGGTATGAGCAGTTCTTC | CASSFSGGPWYEQFF
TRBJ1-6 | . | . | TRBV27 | TGTGCCAGCAGTTACAGCTCCTATAATTCACCCCTCCACTTT | CASSYSSYNSPLHF
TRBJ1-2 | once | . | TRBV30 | TGTGCCTGGATGGGGGATGGCTACACCTTC | CAWMGDGYTF
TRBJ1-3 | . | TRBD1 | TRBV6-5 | TGTGCCAGCAGTTACGACAGGGAGGGCTCTGGAAACACCATATATTTT | CASSYDREGSGNTIYF
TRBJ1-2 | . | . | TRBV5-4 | TGTGCCAGCAGCCGACCGGGGGCGGGGGGCTATGGCTACACCTTC | CASSRPGAGGYGYTF
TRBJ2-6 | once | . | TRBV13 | TGTGCCAGCAGTAGGGAACGGTTCGGGGGGGCCAACGTCCTGACTTTC | CASSRERFGGANVLTF